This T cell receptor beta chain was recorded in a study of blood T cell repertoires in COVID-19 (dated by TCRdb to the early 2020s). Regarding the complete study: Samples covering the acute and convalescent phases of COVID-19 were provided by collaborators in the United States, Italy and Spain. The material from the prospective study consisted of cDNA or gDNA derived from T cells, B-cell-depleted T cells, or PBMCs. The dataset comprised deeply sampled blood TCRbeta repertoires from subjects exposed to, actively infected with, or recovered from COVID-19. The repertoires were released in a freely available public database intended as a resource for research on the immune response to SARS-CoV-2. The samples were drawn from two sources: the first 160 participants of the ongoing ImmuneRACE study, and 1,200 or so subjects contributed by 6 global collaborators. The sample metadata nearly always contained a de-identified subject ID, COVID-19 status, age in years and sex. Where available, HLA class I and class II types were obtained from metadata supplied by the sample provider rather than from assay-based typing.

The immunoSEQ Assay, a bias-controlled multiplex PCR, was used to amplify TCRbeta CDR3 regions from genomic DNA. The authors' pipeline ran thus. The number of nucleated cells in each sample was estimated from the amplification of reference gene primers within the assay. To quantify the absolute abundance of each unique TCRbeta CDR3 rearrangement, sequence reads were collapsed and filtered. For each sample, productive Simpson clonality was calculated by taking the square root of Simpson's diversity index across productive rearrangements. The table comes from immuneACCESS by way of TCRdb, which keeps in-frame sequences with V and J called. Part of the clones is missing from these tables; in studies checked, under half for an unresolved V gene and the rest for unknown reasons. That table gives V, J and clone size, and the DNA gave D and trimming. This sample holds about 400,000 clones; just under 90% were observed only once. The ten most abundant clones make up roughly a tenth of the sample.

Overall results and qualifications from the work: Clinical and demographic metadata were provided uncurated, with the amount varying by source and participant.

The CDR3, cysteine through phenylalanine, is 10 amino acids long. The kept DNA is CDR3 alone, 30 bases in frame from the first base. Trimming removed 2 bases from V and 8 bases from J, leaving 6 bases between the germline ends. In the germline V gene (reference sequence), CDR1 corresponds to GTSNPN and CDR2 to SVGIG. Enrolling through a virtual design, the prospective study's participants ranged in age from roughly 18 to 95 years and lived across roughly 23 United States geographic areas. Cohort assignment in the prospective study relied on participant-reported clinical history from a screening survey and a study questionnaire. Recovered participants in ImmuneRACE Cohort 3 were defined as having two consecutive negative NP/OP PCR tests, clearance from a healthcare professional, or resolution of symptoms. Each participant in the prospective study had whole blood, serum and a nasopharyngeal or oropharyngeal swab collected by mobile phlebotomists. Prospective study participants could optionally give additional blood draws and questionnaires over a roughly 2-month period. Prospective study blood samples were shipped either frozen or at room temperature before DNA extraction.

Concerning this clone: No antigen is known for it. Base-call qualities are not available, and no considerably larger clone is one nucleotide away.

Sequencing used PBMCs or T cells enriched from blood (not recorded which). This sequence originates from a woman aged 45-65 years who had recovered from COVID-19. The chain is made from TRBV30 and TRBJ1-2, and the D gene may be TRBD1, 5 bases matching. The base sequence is TGTGCCTGGAGTCAGGGCGGCTACACCTTC. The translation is CAWSQGGYTF.